These 9 T cell receptor beta chains came from one sample sequenced in a study of PD-1 blockade in mismatch repair-deficient tumors. The data were produced by immunoSEQ multiplex PCR, yet TCRdb's version contains in-frame clones alone and is incomplete. The sample has some 21,000 clones, about 80% seen once. The sequencing here drew on PBMCs, taken 52 weeks after starting pembrolizumab. The receptors were gathered from an adult with mismatch repair-deficient cancer.

V usage is TRBV2 and J usage is TRBJ2-3, with 8 bases lining up with TRBD2. CDR1 is SNHLY and CDR2 is FYNNEI in the germline V gene. Germline trimming cut 7 bases from V and 2 bases from J; bases unmatched to any gene: 14. CDR3 length: 17 amino acids. The CDR3: CASTPLGASGYTDTQYF. CDR3 bases: TGTGCCAGCACCCCGCTTGGGGCTAGCGGGTACACAGATACGCAGTATTTT.

V usage is TRBV27 and J usage is TRBJ2-6; D is unclear. The length of the CDR3 is 17 residues. CDR1 and CDR2 from the germline V gene are MNHEY and SMNVEV (reference sequence). Trimming shortened V by 1 base and J by 0 bases, and 10 bases separated the two germline ends. Written as DNA, the CDR3 is TGTGCCAGCAGTTTATGGGCCCGATTCTCTGGGGCCAACGTCCTGACTTTC. Amino acids: CASSLWARFSGANVLTF.

The V gene is TRBV5-1, the J gene TRBJ1-2; unclear D gene. The CDR3 runs 12 residues. The ends were cut back, 1 base at V and 8 bases at J, with 9 bases in the middle. Germline V gene data show CDR1 as SGHRS and CDR2 as YFSETQ. CDR3 sequence (DNA): TGCGCCAGCAGCTTGAAAGGAGGCGGCTACACCTTC. Translation: CASSLKGGGYTF. The full variable domain, in which reference TRBV5-1 and TRBJ1-2 provide the parts outside the CDR3, is KAGVTQTPRYLIKTRGQQVTLSCSPISGHRSVSWYQQTPGQGLQFLFEYFSETQRNKGNFPGRFSGRQFSNSRSEMNVSTLELGDSALYLCASSLKGGGYTFGSGTRLTVV.

The genes are TRBV18 and TRBJ1-2; no firm D call. Germline V gene lookup returns CDR1 KGHSH and CDR2 LQKENI. V lost 2 bases, J lost 10 bases, and 20 bases lay in between. This CDR3 has 15 residues. As DNA, the CDR3 is TGTGCCAGCTCACCAACGGGAGGAGCCGCCTGGGACTACACCTTC. Translating it yields CASSPTGGAAWDYTF.

The CDR3 loop reads CASSSSHTSPLHF. In nucleotides, the CDR3 is TGTGCCAGCAGTTCCTCCCACACCTCACCCCTCCACTTT. This chain connects TRBV28 to TRBJ1-6; unclear D gene. This CDR3 region has 13 residues. Germline-derived CDR1 and CDR2 are MDHEN and SYDVKM. The germline V and J ends were trimmed by 4 bases and 10 bases, with 11 bases remaining between them.

This sequence joins TRBV28 and TRBJ1-5; D is ambiguous. Germline V gene sequence: CDR1 MDHEN, CDR2 SYDVKM. This CDR3 region has 12 residues. V gave up 7 bases and J gave up 10 bases, with 14 bases separating them. The CDR3 sequence: CASIPRTGPQHF. CDR3 bases: TGTGCCAGCATCCCGCGGACTGGACCCCAGCATTTT.

The chain links TRBV27 to TRBJ1-1; no definite D call. CDR3 length: 11 residues. The V end was cut by 7 bases, the J end by 8 bases, with 11 bases between. CDR1 MNHEY and CDR2 SMNVEV come from the germline V gene (reference sequence). CDR3 amino acids: CASKKNREAFF. The CDR3 coding sequence is TGTGCCAGCAAAAAAAACAGAGAAGCTTTCTTT.

The CDR3 DNA reads as TGTGCCAGCAGCCAATTTGGGCTAGCGGGAGCAAACAAACAAGAGACCCAGTACTTC. Encoded protein: CASSQFGLAGANKQETQYF. This rearrangement joins TRBV4-2 to TRBJ2-5, with 10 bases matching TRBD2. Germline V lookup: CDR1 LGHNA, CDR2 YNFKEQ. The V segment lost 2 bases and the J segment 2 bases; nucleotides outside the gene matches: 14. This CDR3 comprises 19 residues.

This rearrangement joins TRBV28 to TRBJ1-6, with TRBD1 as a possible D gene (6 bases). This CDR3 comprises 16 residues. Trimming took off 3 bases at V and 7 bases at J, with 16 bases between the two ends. In germline, CDR1 is MDHEN, CDR2 SYDVKM. CDR3 sequence (DNA): TGTGCCAGCAGTTTCTATGCAGGGGAAGGGAATTCACCCCTCCACTTT. This translates into CASSFYAGEGNSPLHF. The variable domain in full, with the rest retrieved from reference TRBV28 and TRBJ1-6, is DVKVTQSSRYLVKRTGEKVFLECVQDMDHENMFWYRQDPGLGLRLIYFSYDVKMKEKGDIPEGYSVSREKKERFSLILESASTNQTSMYLCASSFYAGEGNSPLHFGNGTRLTVT.